Shown below are 16 T cell receptor beta chains from a single sample sequenced in a study of tumour-infiltrating T cells in Burkitt lymphoma. Profiling relied on immunoSEQ multiplex PCR, and the TCRdb table lists in-frame clones only, not all of them. The data show a few thousand clones, with under 15% seen just once and around 10% held by the top ten. The sequencing input was tumor tissue. The source of these receptors is a human donor with Burkitt lymphoma.

This clone was seen only a few times. The chain uses TRBV6-6 and TRBJ1-4; D remains unclear. Per the germline V gene, CDR1 is MNHNY and CDR2 is SVGAGI (reference sequence). Trimming pared 6 bases from V and 2 bases from J, leaving 7 bases between. The CDR3 has 13 residues. The CDR3 DNA is TGTGCCAGCAGGGGGAGCACTAATGAAAAACTGTTTTTT. It specifies CASRGSTNEKLFF.

This clone was found a few times. The chain uses TRBV13 and TRBJ2-7, with 7 bases that match TRBD2. This CDR3 region has 13 residues. Losses at the gene ends were 5 bases for V and 3 bases for J; bases not matched to a gene: 4. Per germline, CDR1 PRHDT and CDR2 FYEKMQ (reference sequence). The CDR3 bases are TGTGCCAGCAGCGGACCGGGAGGCTACGAGCAGTACTTC. It is translated as CASSGPGGYEQYF.

J is TRBJ2-1 and V is TRBV19; D is perhaps TRBD2 (6 bases). Trimming stripped 7 bases from V and 5 bases from J, with 15 bases between. Germline lookup yields CDR1 LNHDA and CDR2 SQIVND (reference sequence). The CDR3 extends over 14 amino acids. This chain's CDR3 is CASTGGVGNNEQFF. The CDR3 bases are TGTGCCAGTACCGGAGGGGTAGGAAACAATGAGCAGTTCTTC.

The chain links TRBV28 to TRBJ1-1; D not certain. V shed 8 bases and J shed 0 bases, with 22 bases lying between them. CDR1 is MDHEN and CDR2 is SYDVKM in the germline V gene. The CDR3 has 17 amino acids. Here the CDR3 DNA reads TGTGCCAGCCCTAACTCGAGGGTGTGGGGTATGAACACTGAAGCTTTCTTT. This gives the protein CASPNSRVWGMNTEAFF.

This clone rates as large (0.1 to 1%). The chain couples TRBV27 to TRBJ2-1, with D hard to call. Germline values: CDR1 MNHEY, CDR2 SMNVEV (reference sequence). This CDR3 has 12 residues. The germline V and J ends were trimmed by 4 bases and 6 bases, with 7 bases remaining between them. CDR3 in DNA: TGTGCCAGCAGTTCAAGCAGCAATGAGCAGTTCTTC. Protein product: CASSSSSNEQFF.

By sample share, this clone is large. This sequence joins TRBV7-9 and TRBJ2-2; the D gene is possibly TRBD1 (6 bases). The CDR3 covers 13 residues. Deletions cut 5 bases from V and 9 bases from J, with 13 bases between. Germline CDR1 and CDR2: SEHNR and FQNEAQ (reference sequence). This chain's CDR3 is CASSHGQFRELFF. CDR3 nucleotide sequence: TGTGCCAGCAGCCACGGACAGTTCCGGGAGCTGTTTTTT.

This clone came up a few times. The V gene is TRBV11-2, the J gene TRBJ1-1; no reliable D call. V lost 8 bases and J 7 bases, leaving 17 bases between the germline ends. From germline, CDR1 is SGHAT and CDR2 FQNNGV. There are 13 residues in the CDR3. The CDR3 loop is CASLRGPRDEAFF. CDR3 DNA: TGTGCCAGCCTCCGCGGGCCACGGGATGAAGCTTTCTTT. Looking up the rest from reference TRBV11-2 and TRBJ1-1 gives the full variable domain: EAGVAQSPRYKIIEKRQSVAFWCNPISGHATLYWYQQILGQGPKLLIQFQNNGVVDDSQLPKDRFSAERLKGVDSTLKIQPAKLEDSAVYLCASLRGPRDEAFFGQGTRLTVV.

The V gene is TRBV20-1, the J gene TRBJ2-1; D is unclear. The CDR3 has 11 amino acids. The germline V gene encodes CDR1 DFQATT and CDR2 SNEGSKA (reference sequence). The germline V and J ends were trimmed by 3 bases and 6 bases, with 6 bases remaining between them. The CDR3 bases are TGCAGTGCTAGCCAGTCCAATGAGCAGTTCTTC. Translation gives CSASQSNEQFF.

This clone is large in the sample. The gene calls are TRBV29-1 and TRBJ1-5; D may be TRBD1 (5 bases). Deletions cut 8 bases from V and 4 bases from J, with 15 bases between. CDR3 length equals 13 residues. CDR1 and CDR2 from the germline V gene are SQVTM and ANQGSEA. CDR3 amino acids: CSLPPDSNQPQHF. In DNA, the CDR3 is TGCAGCCTTCCTCCAGACAGTAATCAGCCCCAGCATTTT. Full variable domain (remainder filled in from reference TRBV29-1 and TRBJ1-5): SAVISQKPSRDICQRGTSLTIQCQVDSQVTMMFWYRQQPGQSLTLIATANQGSEATYESGFVIDKFPISRPNLTFSTLTVSNMSPEDSSIYLCSLPPDSNQPQHFGDGTRLSIL.

This rearrangement joins TRBV4-1 to TRBJ2-3; D gene ambiguous. V lost 0 bases and J 2 bases, leaving 12 bases between the germline ends. The germline gives CDR1 MGHRA, CDR2 YSYEKL. CDR3 length: 16 residues. This CDR3 reads CASSQDGVQLTDTQYF. CDR3 nucleotides: TGCGCCAGCAGCCAAGATGGGGTACAACTCACAGATACGCAGTATTTT.

The chain joins TRBV6-1 to TRBJ1-5; D is ambiguous. CDR3 length equals 16 residues. Trimming stripped 2 bases from V and 9 bases from J, with 20 bases between. In germline, CDR1 is MNHNS, CDR2 SASEGT. The CDR3 DNA reads as TGTGCCAGCAGTGAAATACCGGCGGGTGTCGGTGGGCCCCAGCATTTT. This gives the protein CASSEIPAGVGGPQHF.

V gene TRBV28 combines with J gene TRBJ2-7; D is unclear. There are 14 residues in the CDR3. The germline V and J ends were trimmed by 3 bases and 3 bases, with 12 bases remaining between them. Germline loops: CDR1 MDHEN, CDR2 SYDVKM. DNA of the CDR3: TGTGCCAGCAGTTTGTTGGATTTATACTACGAGCAGTACTTC. Translation: CASSLLDLYYEQYF.

This clone was found a few times. The chain has TRBV7-9 and TRBJ2-3, with D uncertain. Per germline, CDR1 SEHNR and CDR2 FQNEAQ (reference sequence). This CDR3 comprises 9 residues. V dropped 10 bases and J dropped 6 bases, with 5 bases sitting between them. In nucleotides, the CDR3 is TGTGCCACCCGGGATACGCAGTATTTT. It translates to CATRDTQYF.

The rearrangement uses TRBV28 and TRBJ2-2; D gene ambiguous. Trimming removed 2 bases from V and 4 bases from J, with 2 bases in between. Germline loops: CDR1 MDHEN, CDR2 SYDVKM. The CDR3 runs to 12 residues. Written as DNA, the CDR3 is TGTGCCAGCAGTTTACCCACCGGGGAGCTGTTTTTT. This codes for CASSLPTGELFF.

This chain links TRBV30 with TRBJ2-3; D unresolved. The V end was cut by 0 bases, the J end by 1 base, with 14 bases between. Germline assignment: CDR1 GTSNPN and CDR2 SVGIG (reference sequence). CDR3 size: 16 residues. For the CDR3, the DNA is TGTGCCTGGAGTGTAGCGTGGCCCCTTGGCACAGATACGCAGTATTTT. Residues: CAWSVAWPLGTDTQYF.

The CDR3 DNA is TGTGCCAGCAGCGGACTACAGAGAGACACTGAAGCTTTCTTT. Protein product: CASSGLQRDTEAFF. The chain is built from TRBV9 and TRBJ1-1; D not certain. The CDR3 consists of 14 residues. Germline assignment: CDR1 SGDLS and CDR2 YYNGEE. The V gene lost 3 bases and the J gene lost 3 bases, with 12 bases spanning the gap.